The source of this T cell receptor beta chain is a study of blood T cell repertoires in COVID-19. Looking at the study overall: Researchers got acute and convalescent COVID-19 samples from the United States, Italy and Spain. The cDNA or gDNA used as material had been derived from T cells, B-cell-depleted T cells, or PBMCs.

This clone is a singleton in its sample. Participants reported their clinical history, and cohort assignment relied on those reports. The ends were cut back, 10 bases at V and 1 base at J, with 10 bases in the middle. This CDR3 contains 12 residues. Generated by immunoSEQ multiplex PCR, the TCRdb table keeps only in-frame clones and is missing some. Of hundreds of thousands of clones listed, about 90% are singletons. The sequencing input was PBMCs or T cells enriched from blood (not recorded which). This sequence originates from a woman between 50 and 59 years old in a cohort exposed to, infected with or recovered from COVID-19 (not recorded which). The rearrangement links TRBV12-3 or TRBV12-4 to TRBJ2-5, with a possible D match to TRBD2 (6 bases). CDR3 loop: CANGGPQETQYF. The CDR3 DNA reads as TGTGCCAACGGGGGACCCCAAGAGACCCAGTACTTC.